A selection of T cell receptor beta chains follows, all from one sample in a study of T cell changes during pregnancy in multiple sclerosis. TCRdb keeps only in-frame clones here, not all; method: immunoSEQ multiplex PCR. The sample comprises 84,000 or so clones, 94% of which are singletons, and approximately 2.4% rests with the top ten. Specimen: peripheral blood, collected in the third trimester of pregnancy. Every receptor here comes from a female donor with multiple sclerosis, enrolled in a pregnancy study. CDR3s leave out the opening cysteine and the closing phenylalanine or tryptophan.

J gene,V gene,CDR3 protein
TRBJ2-1,TRBV18,ASSPPAEFEQF
TRBJ1-1,TRBV2,ASSEEKAAF
TRBJ1-2,TRBV5-6,ASSLGQVNGYT
TRBJ1-5,TRBV5-8,ASSLFLAGSNQPQH
TRBJ2-3,TRBV7-9,ASSYSGGTQY
TRBJ2-1,TRBV10-3,AIRGEGEQF
TRBJ1-1,TRBV5-1,ASSFEKHTEAF
TRBJ2-3,TRBV15,ATSRDRGYTDTQY
TRBJ2-1,TRBV5-1,ASSSPDEQF
TRBJ1-1,TRBV20-1,SAPEDEAF
TRBJ2-5,TRBV5-1,ASSLGQIQETQY
TRBJ2-3,TRBV6-1,ASSVVPAGGKDTQY
TRBJ1-2,TRBV6-1,ASSAEGTGTDYGYT
TRBJ1-3,TRBV6-1,ASSELAGSGNTIY
TRBJ2-1,TRBV7-8,ASSLEPAGGPYEQF
TRBJ1-1,TRBV6-6,ASSLNTGVDTEAF
TRBJ1-6,TRBV9,ASSGGQGASSPLH
TRBJ1-4,TRBV2,ASSEFVKAEKLF
TRBJ2-7,TRBV2,ASMVVLGEQY
TRBJ1-1,TRBV7-8,ASSFIGGTEAF
TRBJ1-6,TRBV7-9,ASSLDLLHSPLH
TRBJ1-1,TRBV5-8,ASSGTARGTEAF
TRBJ1-3,TRBV27,ASSLIPLGNTIY
TRBJ1-4,TRBV7-9,ASSLVGTGDEKLF
NA,TRBV6-5,ASSYERTYSYEQY
TRBJ1-2,TRBV6-1,ASSERVQGDYGYT
TRBJ1-2,TRBV5-4,ASSSKKTGVNNYGYT
TRBJ2-7,TRBV9,ASSDSTSGGGVLYEQY
TRBJ2-7,TRBV9,ASSVATGSPTYEQY
TRBJ1-6,TRBV11-2,ASSFRVEGNSPLH
TRBJ2-2,TRBV19,ASRTGPHQGAWSGELF
TRBJ2-5,TRBV6-1,ASSEGRGGWETQY
TRBJ2-1,TRBV5-5,ASSPKYLTSGGNEQF
TRBJ2-1,TRBV9,ASSGTSGYNEQF
TRBJ1-2,TRBV2,ASSDRGTYGYT
TRBJ2-7,TRBV5-3,ARSFVVGSYEQY
TRBJ2-7,TRBV27,ASSPRGQVYEQY
TRBJ1-2,TRBV5-4,ASSFGSGYT
TRBJ1-5,TRBV6-5,ASRAGTGSNQPQH
TRBJ2-3,TRBV6-1,ASSGEAGGYTDTQY
TRBJ2-7,TRBV11-2,ASSLGARGSSYEQY
TRBJ2-6,TRBV5-1,ASSLGGGLGANVLT
TRBJ2-5,TRBV29-1,SVDGSGGKETQY
TRBJ2-3,TRBV9,ASSNNRVLGTDTQY
TRBJ1-6,TRBV10-2,ASSDLGQAGSSPLH
TRBJ1-2,TRBV9,ASSVEGTNYGYT
TRBJ1-6,TRBV7-8,ASSQRPGQLNSPLH
TRBJ1-2,TRBV14,ASSRDRHLPRGYGYT
TRBJ2-3,TRBV7-9,ASSSLRPGPAADTQY
TRBJ1-2,TRBV7-9,ASSLDRGYT
TRBJ1-6,TRBV6-5,ASSYVGSPLH
TRBJ1-1,TRBV7-9,ASSPNQVEYSGTEAF
TRBJ1-1,TRBV7-3,ASSSLLNTEAF
TRBJ2-1,TRBV9,ASSVDITGNEQF
TRBJ1-5,TRBV10-3,ATNSDSNQPQH
TRBJ1-4,TRBV7-6,ASSPLRGSTNEKLF
TRBJ1-2,TRBV11-2,ASSPDRHYYGYT